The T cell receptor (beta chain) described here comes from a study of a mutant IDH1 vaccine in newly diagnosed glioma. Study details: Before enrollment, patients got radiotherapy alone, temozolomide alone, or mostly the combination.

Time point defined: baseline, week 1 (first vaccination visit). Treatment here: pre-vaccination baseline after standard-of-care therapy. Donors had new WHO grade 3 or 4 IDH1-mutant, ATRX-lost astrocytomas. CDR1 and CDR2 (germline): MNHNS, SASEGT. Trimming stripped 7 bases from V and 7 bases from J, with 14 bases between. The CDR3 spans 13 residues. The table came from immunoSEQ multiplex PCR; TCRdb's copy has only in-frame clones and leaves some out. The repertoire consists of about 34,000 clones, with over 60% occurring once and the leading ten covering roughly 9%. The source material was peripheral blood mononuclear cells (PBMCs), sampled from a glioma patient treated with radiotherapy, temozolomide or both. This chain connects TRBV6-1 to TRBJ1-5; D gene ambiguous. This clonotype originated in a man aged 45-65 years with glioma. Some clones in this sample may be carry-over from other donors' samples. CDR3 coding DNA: TGTGCCAGCAAACGGACCGAAATGCAGCCCCAGCATTTT. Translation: CASKRTEMQPQHF.